This entry lists 27 T cell receptor beta chains sequenced from one sample in a study of blood T cell repertoires in COVID-19. TCRdb's copy holds only in-frame clones and misses some; the assay was immunoSEQ multiplex PCR. The table records 200,000 to 300,000 clones, around 88% of them present only once. The sequenced material came from PBMCs or T cells enriched from blood (not recorded which). The receptors were gathered from a woman in her 40s with acute COVID-19.

Notes on this clone: This sample includes further DNA sequences coding for the same CDR3. The chain employs TRBV19 and TRBJ2-3; TRBD2 agrees at 13 bases. The length of the CDR3 is 16 residues. The trim removed 6 bases at V and 2 bases at J, leaving 5 bases unmatched. The germline gives CDR1 LNHDA, CDR2 SQIVND (reference sequence). The CDR3 spells CASSLLAGGPTDTQYF. CDR3 sequence (DNA): TGTGCCAGTAGCCTACTAGCGGGGGGGCCCACAGATACGCAGTATTTT.

This rearrangement joins TRBV2 to TRBJ2-3, with 15 bases identical to TRBD2. Looked up from germline, CDR1 is SNHLY and CDR2 is FYNNEI. This CDR3 is built from 16 residues. V lost 4 bases to trimming and J lost 5 bases; unmatched junction nucleotides: 4. The CDR3 region is CASSVGLAGGLDTQYF. Here the CDR3 DNA reads TGTGCCAGCAGTGTCGGACTAGCGGGGGGGCTAGATACGCAGTATTTT.

As for this clone: The sample carries other DNA sequences with the same CDR3. The rearrangement links TRBV27 to TRBJ1-5; the D is unclear. This CDR3 is built from 13 residues. Per the germline V gene, CDR1 is MNHEY and CDR2 is SMNVEV (reference sequence). The V end lost 6 bases, the J end lost 1 base, and 7 bases lay between the germline ends. The CDR3 bases are TGTGCCAGCAGGGGAGTAAGCAATCAGCCCCAGCATTTT. Amino acids: CASRGVSNQPQHF.

This chain connects TRBV5-1 to TRBJ2-7; maybe TRBD1 (5 bases). Germline V CDR1 and CDR2: SGHRS, YFSETQ. The CDR3 runs to 13 residues. V dropped 0 bases and J dropped 1 base, with 5 bases sitting between them. The CDR3 protein is CASSLEGSYEQYV. DNA for the CDR3: TGCGCCAGCAGCTTGGAGGGGTCCTACGAGCAGTACGTC.

The rearrangement uses TRBV5-6 and TRBJ2-2; D is undetermined. This CDR3 is 13 amino acids long. Germline assignment: CDR1 SGHDT and CDR2 YYEEEE. Trimming stripped 4 bases from V and 0 bases from J, with 4 bases between. CDR3 sequence (DNA): TGTGCCAGCAGCCACACGAACACCGGGGAGCTGTTTTTT. Amino acid sequence: CASSHTNTGELFF.

The chain joins TRBV7-9 to TRBJ1-1; perhaps TRBD1 as D (5 bases). The CDR3 sequence is 16 residues long. CDR1 SEHNR and CDR2 FQNEAQ come from the germline V gene (reference sequence). Trimming stripped 6 bases from V and 5 bases from J, with 22 bases between. CDR3 loop: CASSLDSVRGGTEAFF. In DNA, the CDR3 is TGTGCCAGCAGTCTCGACAGCGTTCGGGGAGGGACTGAAGCTTTCTTT.

This clone was observed many times. The J gene is TRBJ1-5, the V gene TRBV4-3; TRBD1 is a possible D gene (5 bases). V was shortened by 0 bases and J by 2 bases, with 8 bases between the two germline ends. In germline, CDR1 is LGHNA, CDR2 YSLEER. CDR3 size: 15 residues. CDR3 in amino acids: CASSQDRVGNQPQHF. DNA of the CDR3: TGCGCCAGCAGCCAAGACAGGGTTGGCAATCAGCCCCAGCATTTT.

The chain recombines TRBV19 with TRBJ2-1, with D tentatively TRBD1 (6 bases). Germline-derived CDR1 and CDR2 are LNHDA and SQIVND (reference sequence). Trimming took 5 bases from V and 7 from J, leaving 15 bases between them. The CDR3 is made up of 14 amino acids. The CDR3 region is CASSLSNQGNEQFF. In DNA, the CDR3 is TGTGCCAGTAGTCTCTCAAATCAGGGGAATGAGCAGTTCTTC. The whole variable domain, filled in from reference TRBV19 and TRBJ2-1, reads DGGITQSPKYLFRKEGQNVTLSCEQNLNHDAMYWYRQDPGQGLRLIYYSQIVNDFQKGDIAEGYSVSREKKESFPLTVTSAQKNPTAFYLCASSLSNQGNEQFFGPGTRLTVL.

V and J are TRBV14 and TRBJ1-3; D is unresolved. Deletions cut 5 bases from V and 0 bases from J, with 8 bases between. Germline CDR1 is SGHDN and CDR2 is FVKESK. The length of the CDR3 is 14 residues. The CDR3, as DNA: TGTGCCAGCAGCGGGCAGCTCTCTGGAAACACCATATATTTT. This codes for CASSGQLSGNTIYF.

Here the CDR3 DNA reads TGTGCCAGCAGCAGGGGGACAGATAGCAATCAGCCCCAGCATTTT. Its protein is CASSRGTDSNQPQHF. The chain uses TRBV6-6 and TRBJ1-5; 7 bases fit TRBD1. In germline, CDR1 is MNHNY, CDR2 SVGAGI (reference sequence). The CDR3 spans 15 residues. V lost 6 bases and J lost 0; bases outside the gene matches: 5.

The CDR3 region has the DNA TGTGCCAGCAGCCCGAACAGGGTTGGAGCTTTCTTT. Translated: CASSPNRVGAFF. The chain uses TRBV7-2 and TRBJ1-1; perhaps TRBD1 as D (6 bases). Trimming stripped 5 bases from V and 10 bases from J, with 14 bases between. The CDR3 runs to 12 residues. CDR1 is SGHTA and CDR2 is FQGNSA in the germline V gene.

The chain joins TRBV19 to TRBJ1-4; tentatively, D is TRBD1 (5 bases). The CDR3 is made up of 16 amino acids. Germline V lookup: CDR1 LNHDA, CDR2 SQIVND (reference sequence). Trimming took 4 bases from V and 5 from J, leaving 17 bases between them. The DNA of the CDR3 is TGTGCCAGTAGTACCAGTTCAGGGAGGTCAAATGAAAAACTGTTTTTT. It encodes CASSTSSGRSNEKLFF.

The rearrangement links TRBV11-2 to TRBJ2-3, with 12 bases fitting TRBD2. Germline CDR1 reads SGHAT; CDR2 reads FQNNGV. V trimming: 5 bases; J trimming: 0 bases; junction bases outside the gene matches: 6. This CDR3 comprises 17 residues. CDR3 loop: CASSDGLAGFSTDTQYF. The DNA of the CDR3 is TGTGCCAGCAGCGACGGACTAGCGGGGTTCAGCACAGATACGCAGTATTTT.

The J gene is TRBJ2-1, the V gene TRBV9; TRBD2 aligns across 10 bases. The CDR3 contains 18 residues. Germline V lookup: CDR1 SGDLS, CDR2 YYNGEE. V shed 0 bases, J shed 2 bases, and the junction held 8 bases outside the gene matches. This chain's CDR3 is CASSVGASGSPPYNEQFF. The CDR3 DNA reads TGTGCCAGCAGCGTAGGTGCTAGCGGGAGTCCCCCCTACAATGAGCAGTTCTTC. Variable domain in full (rest from reference TRBV9 and TRBJ2-1): DSGVTQTPKHLITATGQRVTLRCSPRSGDLSVYWYQQSLDQGLQFLIQYYNGEERAKGNILERFSAQQFPDLHSELNLSSLELGDSALYFCASSVGASGSPPYNEQFFGPGTRLTVL.

The V call is TRBV5-5, the J call TRBJ1-1; D is unresolved. The germline CDR1 and CDR2 sequences are SGHKS and YYEKEE (reference sequence). This CDR3 is 16 amino acids long. V gave up 0 bases and J gave up 1 base, with 13 bases separating them. CDR3 residues: CASSLVSGSSNTEAFF. The CDR3 DNA reads TGTGCCAGCAGCTTGGTTAGCGGAAGTTCGAACACTGAAGCTTTCTTT.

The chain recombines TRBV29-1 with TRBJ2-5, with a tentative D call TRBD2 (6 bases). Trimming removed 6 bases at V and 5 bases at J, with 19 bases between. Germline CDR1 is SQVTM and CDR2 is ANQGSEA. This CDR3 spans 14 amino acids. This chain's CDR3 is CSVLGGGNRETQYF. The CDR3 coding sequence is TGCAGCGTCCTCGGTGGGGGGAATAGGGAGACCCAGTACTTC. Complete variable domain (other parts from reference TRBV29-1 and TRBJ2-5): SAVISQKPSRDICQRGTSLTIQCQVDSQVTMMFWYRQQPGQSLTLIATANQGSEATYESGFVIDKFPISRPNLTFSTLTVSNMSPEDSSIYLCSVLGGGNRETQYFGPGTRLLVL.

The chain joins TRBV5-5 to TRBJ2-7; TRBD2 matches 7 bases. J gave up 2 bases and V 6 bases, and 14 bases lay outside the gene matches. In germline, CDR1 is SGHKS, CDR2 YYEKEE (reference sequence). This CDR3 comprises 16 residues. The DNA of the CDR3 is TGTGCCAGCAATTCCCCCTTTGGGGAGGGGACCTACGAGCAGTACTTC. Residues: CASNSPFGEGTYEQYF.

The CDR3 nucleotides are TGTGCCAGCAGTTACGACAGCTCTGGAAACACCATATATTTT. Translation: CASSYDSSGNTIYF. The rearrangement uses TRBV6-5 and TRBJ1-3; possibly TRBD1 for D (5 bases). Trimming took 2 bases from V and 0 from J, leaving 5 bases between them. Germline assignment: CDR1 MNHEY and CDR2 SVGAGI. This CDR3 has 14 residues.

This clone appeared a single time. This CDR3 is CASSESGGSPHHEQYF. The CDR3 coding sequence is TGCGCCAGCAGTGAGTCGGGGGGATCTCCCCACCACGAGCAGTACTTC. V usage is TRBV10-2 and J usage is TRBJ2-7; possibly TRBD2 for D (6 bases). The V gene's germline CDR1 is WSHSY and CDR2 SAAADI. The CDR3 runs 16 residues. V was clipped by 0 bases and J by 5 bases, with 17 bases between them.

DNA for the CDR3: TGTGCCAGCGCGGGGAAGGTGGCAGGCCATCTCTATGGCTACACCTTC. Amino acids: CASAGKVAGHLYGYTF. The chain carries TRBV7-2 and TRBJ1-2; unclear D gene. Germline V lookup: CDR1 SGHTA, CDR2 FQGNSA. The germline V and J ends were trimmed by 8 bases and 4 bases, with 23 bases remaining between them. This CDR3 has 16 amino acids.

In the case of this clone: A read error may account for a junction end that differs from germline. J is TRBJ1-5 and V is TRBV6-5; a possible D gene is TRBD1 (6 bases). Germline CDR1 MNHEY, CDR2 SVGAGI. The CDR3 runs 16 residues. CDR3 in DNA: TGTGCCAGCAGTAACTCGAGTGACAGGCCGGATCAGCCCCAGCATTTT. It encodes CASSNSSDRPDQPQHF.

The chain links TRBV6-5 to TRBJ2-7; 9 positions agree with TRBD1. Germline CDR1 reads MNHEY; CDR2 reads SVGAGI. V was pared by 5 bases and J by 6 bases, with 2 bases of the junction left unmatched. This CDR3 is 12 amino acids long. CDR3 DNA: TGTGCCAGCAGTAGGACAGGGGTCGAGCAGTACTTC. This translates into CASSRTGVEQYF.

The chain combines TRBV5-1 with TRBJ2-3; possible D gene TRBD1, 6 bases. Germline CDR1 reads SGHRS; CDR2 reads YFSETQ. The CDR3 consists of 14 residues. Trimming cost V 3 bases and J 0 bases, with 8 bases left between them. The CDR3 DNA is TGCGCCAGCAGCTCGGGGACAAGCACAGATACGCAGTATTTT. As protein: CASSSGTSTDTQYF.

The rearrangement uses TRBV27 and TRBJ1-1; 12 bases fit TRBD1. The CDR3 loop spans 16 amino acids. J gave up 3 bases and V 3 bases, and 5 bases lay outside the gene matches. Germline V lookup: CDR1 MNHEY, CDR2 SMNVEV (reference sequence). The CDR3 nucleotides read TGTGCCAGCAGTTTCCGGGACAGGGGGCAGGACACTGAAGCTTTCTTT. As protein: CASSFRDRGQDTEAFF.

This clone was seen a single time. This chain links TRBV14 with TRBJ2-1; TRBD2 matches at 7 bases. The CDR3 extends over 15 amino acids. V shed 6 bases, J shed 6 bases, and the junction held 11 bases outside the gene matches. Germline CDR1 and CDR2: SGHDN and FVKESK. CDR3 bases: TGTGCCAGCAGTTTTGGGAGGGCCAGCCCCAATGAGCAGTTCTTC. Protein: CASSFGRASPNEQFF.

The chain recombines TRBV4-1 with TRBJ2-3; D unresolved. The ends were cut back, 0 bases at V and 6 bases at J, with 19 bases in the middle. The germline V gene has CDR1 MGHRA and CDR2 YSYEKL. The CDR3 covers 17 residues. CDR3 amino acids: CASSQEMGTLPSDTQYF. The CDR3 DNA sequence: TGCGCCAGCAGCCAAGAGATGGGCACCCTCCCCTCCGATACGCAGTATTTT.

This chain uses TRBV5-1 with TRBJ1-1; 9 bases align to TRBD1. Germline V gives CDR1 SGHRS, CDR2 YFSETQ. V gave up 7 bases and J gave up 2 bases; unmatched junction bases: 6. There are 14 residues in the CDR3. Written as DNA, the CDR3 is TGCGCCAGCTACCCGGGACAGGGCAACACTGAAGCTTTCTTT. Translated: CASYPGQGNTEAFF. Supplemented by reference TRBV5-1 and TRBJ1-1, the full variable domain reads KAGVTQTPRYLIKTRGQQVTLSCSPISGHRSVSWYQQTPGQGLQFLFEYFSETQRNKGNFPGRFSGRQFSNSRSEMNVSTLELGDSALYLCASYPGQGNTEAFFGQGTRLTVV.